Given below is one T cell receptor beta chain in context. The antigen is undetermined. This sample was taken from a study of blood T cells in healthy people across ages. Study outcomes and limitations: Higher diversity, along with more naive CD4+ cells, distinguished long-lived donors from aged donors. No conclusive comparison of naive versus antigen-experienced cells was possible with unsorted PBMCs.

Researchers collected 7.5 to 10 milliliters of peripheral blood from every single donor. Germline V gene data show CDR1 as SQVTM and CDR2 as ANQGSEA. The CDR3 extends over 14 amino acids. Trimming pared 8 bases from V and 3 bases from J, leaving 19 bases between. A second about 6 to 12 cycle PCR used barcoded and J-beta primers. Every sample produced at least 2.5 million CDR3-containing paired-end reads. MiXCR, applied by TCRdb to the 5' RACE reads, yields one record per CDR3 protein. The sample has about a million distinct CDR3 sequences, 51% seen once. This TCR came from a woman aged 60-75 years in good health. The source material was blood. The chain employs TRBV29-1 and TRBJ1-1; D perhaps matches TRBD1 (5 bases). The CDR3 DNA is TGCAGCCTCCGGCAGAGGGGTCTGTACACTGAAGCTTTCTTT. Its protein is CSLRQRGLYTEAFF. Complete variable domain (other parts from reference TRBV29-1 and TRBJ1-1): SAVISQKPSRDICQRGTSLTIQCQVDSQVTMMFWYRQQPGQSLTLIATANQGSEATYESGFVIDKFPISRPNLTFSTLTVSNMSPEDSSIYLCSLRQRGLYTEAFFGQGTRLTVV.